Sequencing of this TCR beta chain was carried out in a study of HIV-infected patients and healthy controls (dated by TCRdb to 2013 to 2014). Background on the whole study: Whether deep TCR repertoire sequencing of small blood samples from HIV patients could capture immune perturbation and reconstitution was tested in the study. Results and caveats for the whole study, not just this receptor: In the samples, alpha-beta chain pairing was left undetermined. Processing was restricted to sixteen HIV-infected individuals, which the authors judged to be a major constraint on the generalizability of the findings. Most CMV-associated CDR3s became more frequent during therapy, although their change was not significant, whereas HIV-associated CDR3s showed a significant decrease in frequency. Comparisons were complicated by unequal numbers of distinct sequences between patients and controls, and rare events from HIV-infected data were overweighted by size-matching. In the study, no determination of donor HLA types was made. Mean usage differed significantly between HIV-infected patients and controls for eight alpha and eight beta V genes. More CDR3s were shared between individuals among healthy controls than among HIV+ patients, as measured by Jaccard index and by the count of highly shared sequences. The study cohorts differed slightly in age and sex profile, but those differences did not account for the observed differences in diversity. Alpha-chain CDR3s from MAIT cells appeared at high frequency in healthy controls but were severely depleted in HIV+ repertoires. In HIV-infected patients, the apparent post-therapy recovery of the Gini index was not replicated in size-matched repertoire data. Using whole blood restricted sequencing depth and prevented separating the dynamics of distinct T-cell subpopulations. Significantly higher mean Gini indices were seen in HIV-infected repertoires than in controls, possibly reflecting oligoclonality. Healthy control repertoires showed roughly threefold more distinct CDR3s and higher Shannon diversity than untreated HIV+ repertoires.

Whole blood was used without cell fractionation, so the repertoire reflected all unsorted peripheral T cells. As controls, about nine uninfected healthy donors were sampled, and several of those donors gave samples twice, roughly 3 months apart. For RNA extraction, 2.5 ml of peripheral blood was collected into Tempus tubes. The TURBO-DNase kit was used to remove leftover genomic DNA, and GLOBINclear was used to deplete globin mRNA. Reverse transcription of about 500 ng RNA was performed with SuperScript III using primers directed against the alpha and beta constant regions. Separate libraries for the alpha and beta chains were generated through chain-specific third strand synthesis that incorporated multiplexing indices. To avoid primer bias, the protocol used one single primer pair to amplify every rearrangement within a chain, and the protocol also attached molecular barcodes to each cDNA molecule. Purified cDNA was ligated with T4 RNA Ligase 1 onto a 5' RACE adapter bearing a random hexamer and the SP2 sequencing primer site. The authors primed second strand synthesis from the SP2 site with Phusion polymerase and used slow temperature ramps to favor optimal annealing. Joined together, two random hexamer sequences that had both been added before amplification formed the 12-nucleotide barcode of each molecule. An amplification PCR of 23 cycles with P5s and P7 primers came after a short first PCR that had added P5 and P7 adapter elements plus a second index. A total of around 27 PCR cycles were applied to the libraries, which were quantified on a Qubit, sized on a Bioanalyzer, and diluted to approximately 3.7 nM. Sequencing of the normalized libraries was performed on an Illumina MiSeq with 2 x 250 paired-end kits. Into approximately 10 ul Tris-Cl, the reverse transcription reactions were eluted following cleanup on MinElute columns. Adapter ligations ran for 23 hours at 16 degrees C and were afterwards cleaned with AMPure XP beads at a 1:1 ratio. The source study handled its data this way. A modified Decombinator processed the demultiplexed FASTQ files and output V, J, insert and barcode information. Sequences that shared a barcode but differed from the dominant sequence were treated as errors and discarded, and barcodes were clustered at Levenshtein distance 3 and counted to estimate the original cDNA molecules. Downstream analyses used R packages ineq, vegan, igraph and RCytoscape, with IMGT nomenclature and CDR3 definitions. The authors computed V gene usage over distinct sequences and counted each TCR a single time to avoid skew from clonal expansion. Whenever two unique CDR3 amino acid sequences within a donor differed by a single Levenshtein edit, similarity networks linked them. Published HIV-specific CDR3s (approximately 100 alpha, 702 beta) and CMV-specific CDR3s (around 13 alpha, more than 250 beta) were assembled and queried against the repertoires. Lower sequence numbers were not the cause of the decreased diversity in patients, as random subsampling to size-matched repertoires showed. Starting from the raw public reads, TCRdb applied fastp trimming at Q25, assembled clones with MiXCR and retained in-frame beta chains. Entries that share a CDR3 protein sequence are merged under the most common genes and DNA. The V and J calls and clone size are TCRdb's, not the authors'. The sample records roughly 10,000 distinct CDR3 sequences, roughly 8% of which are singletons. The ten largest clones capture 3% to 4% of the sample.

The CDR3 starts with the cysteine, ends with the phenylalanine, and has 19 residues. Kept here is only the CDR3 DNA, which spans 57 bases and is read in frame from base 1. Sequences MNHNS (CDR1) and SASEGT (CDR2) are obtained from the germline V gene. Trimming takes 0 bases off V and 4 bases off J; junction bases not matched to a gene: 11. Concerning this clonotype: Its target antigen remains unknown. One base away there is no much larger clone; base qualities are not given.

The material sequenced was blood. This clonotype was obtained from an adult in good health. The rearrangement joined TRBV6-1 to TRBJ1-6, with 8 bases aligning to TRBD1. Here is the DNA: TGTGCCAGCAGTGAAGCTGCCCCTCTAGGACAGGGTTATAATTCACCCCTCCACTTT. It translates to CASSEAAPLGQGYNSPLHF.